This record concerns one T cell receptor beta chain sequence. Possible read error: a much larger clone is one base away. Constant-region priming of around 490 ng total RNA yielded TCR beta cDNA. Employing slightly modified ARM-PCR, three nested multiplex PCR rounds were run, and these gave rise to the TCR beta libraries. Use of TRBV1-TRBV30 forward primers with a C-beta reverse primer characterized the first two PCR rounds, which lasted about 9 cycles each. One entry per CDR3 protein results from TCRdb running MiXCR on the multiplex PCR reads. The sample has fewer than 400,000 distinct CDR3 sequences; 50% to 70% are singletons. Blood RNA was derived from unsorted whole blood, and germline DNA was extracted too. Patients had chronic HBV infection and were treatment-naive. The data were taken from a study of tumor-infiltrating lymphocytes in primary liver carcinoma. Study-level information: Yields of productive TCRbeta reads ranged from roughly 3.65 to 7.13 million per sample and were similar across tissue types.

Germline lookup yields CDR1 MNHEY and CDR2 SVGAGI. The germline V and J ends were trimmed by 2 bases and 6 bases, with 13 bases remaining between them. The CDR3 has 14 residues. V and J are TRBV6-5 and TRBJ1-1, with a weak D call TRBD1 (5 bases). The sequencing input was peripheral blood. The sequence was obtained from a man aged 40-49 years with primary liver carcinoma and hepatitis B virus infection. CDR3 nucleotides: TGTGCCAGCAGTTACGGTATATTGGGGGCTGAAGCTTTCTTT. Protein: CASSYGILGAEAFF.